The present TCR beta chain was sequenced within a study of cytomegalovirus exposure and HLA in healthy donors. Vbeta (60) and Jbeta (13) primers were used in the PCR. Sequencing was performed with immunoSEQ multiplex PCR; in TCRdb, only in-frame clones are kept and a portion is missing. The repertoire holds some 160,000 clones, with over 80% as singletons. Findings of the study overall: Being productive about 90% or about 30% of the time was typical of most TCR beta V segments in an earlier analysis. Presence/absence analyses assumed roughly uniform sequencing depth across donors.

Concerning this clone: As yet, its antigen is unknown.

This CDR3 has 15 amino acids. Germline V gives CDR1 SGHDN, CDR2 FVKESK. Between the trimmed V and J ends, which lost 4 bases and 4 bases, there was a span of 13 bases. The origin of this receptor is a woman younger than 35 in good health and CMV-seronegative. Sequenced material: PBMCs. The gene calls are TRBV14 and TRBJ2-2; tentative D call: TRBD1 (6 bases). In DNA, the CDR3 is TGTGCCAGCAGCCGACGACAGGCGGGCACCGGGGAGCTGTTTTTT. This codes for CASSRRQAGTGELFF.